This T cell receptor beta chain emerged from a study of blood T cell repertoires in COVID-19. Study as a whole: Both acute and convalescent COVID-19 samples were obtained from the United States, Italy and Spain. The cDNA or gDNA used as material had been derived from T cells, B-cell-depleted T cells, or PBMCs.

Germline V lookup: CDR1 SGHDT, CDR2 YYEEEE. The trim removed 6 bases at V and 2 bases at J, leaving 12 bases unmatched. The CDR3 contains 19 residues. Methods used by the authors: Amplified reference gene primers provided the basis for estimating nucleated cell counts. TCRdb's table, derived via immunoSEQ multiplex PCR, lists solely in-frame clones and lacks some. V, J and clone size are those of that table, while D and trimming were read from the DNA. The table lists 190,000 or so clones, nearly 90% of them singletons. The specimen sequenced was peripheral blood. V gene TRBV5-6 combines with J gene TRBJ2-3; 16 positions match TRBD2. The sequence derives from a man aged 50-59 years with acute or convalescent COVID-19. CDR3 protein: CASKMPGLAGGPNTDTQYF. In nucleotides, the CDR3 is TGTGCCAGCAAAATGCCGGGACTAGCGGGGGGGCCGAACACAGATACGCAGTATTTT.